Listed here are 29 T cell receptor beta chains from one sample, sequenced in a study of blood T cell repertoires in COVID-19. The method was immunoSEQ multiplex PCR; TCRdb's version includes in-frame clones alone and lacks a portion of them. The table includes 130,000 or so clones, about 83% detected once. Material for sequencing was peripheral blood. These TCRs come from a man in his fifties or sixties with acute or convalescent COVID-19.

V gene TRBV6-1 combines with J gene TRBJ2-7; D possibly corresponds to TRBD1 (6 bases). Germline V gives CDR1 MNHNS, CDR2 SASEGT. The ends were cut back, 3 bases at V and 2 bases at J, with 8 bases in the middle. The CDR3 runs to 13 residues. CDR3 coding DNA: TGTGCCAGCAGTGACGGACAGACCTACGAGCAGTACTTC. It specifies CASSDGQTYEQYF.

This clone was detected once. This rearrangement joins TRBV19 to TRBJ1-4; the D is unclear. V lost 9 bases, J lost 5 bases, and 16 bases lay in between. CDR1 and CDR2 from the germline V gene are LNHDA and SQIVND (reference sequence). There are 14 residues in the CDR3. The CDR3: CASSRPGTNEKLFF. The CDR3 nucleotides read TGTGCCAGCTCCCGCCCGGGAACAAATGAAAAACTGTTTTTT.

This sequence joins TRBV28 and TRBJ2-7, with a tentative D call TRBD2 (5 bases). Trimming removed 9 bases at V and 1 base at J, with 19 bases between. Germline lookup yields CDR1 MDHEN and CDR2 SYDVKM. CDR3 length: 15 amino acids. CDR3 in DNA: TGTGCCAGACTCGTGGGAGCTCGGCTTTCCTACGAGCAGTACTTC. Residues: CARLVGARLSYEQYF.

This rearrangement joins TRBV9 to TRBJ2-3; the D gene is possibly TRBD1 (5 bases). Germline lookup yields CDR1 SGDLS and CDR2 YYNGEE. V lost 3 bases, J lost 5 bases, and 13 bases lay in between. The CDR3 has 14 amino acids. The CDR3 region is CASSGETGKDTQYF. CDR3 coding DNA: TGTGCCAGCAGCGGGGAAACAGGCAAAGATACGCAGTATTTT.

The rearrangement uses TRBV5-4 and TRBJ1-1; D gene ambiguous. The CDR3 is made up of 14 amino acids. Per the germline V gene, CDR1 is SGHNT and CDR2 is YYREEE (reference sequence). V was pared by 5 bases and J by 4 bases, with 15 bases between. The CDR3 coding sequence is TGTGCCAGCAGAGGGAGGGCGCCGGCCACTGAAGCTTTCTTT. Translated, it gives CASRGRAPATEAFF.

This chain uses TRBV6-5 with TRBJ1-4, with 8 nucleotides matching TRBD1. V lost 6 bases to trimming and J lost 2 bases; unmatched junction nucleotides: 5. CDR1 is MNHEY, CDR2 SVGAGI, per germline. CDR3 length: 15 amino acids. CDR3 DNA: TGTGCCAGCAGAGGACAGGGAGGGACTAATGAAAAACTGTTTTTT. This encodes CASRGQGGTNEKLFF.

V is TRBV4-1 and J is TRBJ1-3; tentative D call: TRBD1 (5 bases). Germline-derived CDR1 and CDR2 are MGHRA and YSYEKL. CDR3 size: 17 residues. Trimming took 0 bases from V and 0 from J, leaving 12 bases between them. The CDR3 sequence is CASSQDQVRASGNTIYF. CDR3 in DNA: TGCGCCAGCAGCCAAGATCAAGTCAGGGCCTCTGGAAACACCATATATTTT.

The rearrangement joins TRBV6-5 to TRBJ1-2; 8 bases are a match to TRBD1. CDR1 is MNHEY and CDR2 is SVGAGI in the germline V gene. This CDR3 has 15 residues. With V trimmed by 5 bases and J by 2 bases, 7 bases remained unmatched. CDR3 DNA: TGTGCCAGCAGTCCCGGACAGGGATTGAACTATGGCTACACCTTC. Amino acid sequence: CASSPGQGLNYGYTF.

V gene TRBV6-5 combines with J gene TRBJ2-7; D not resolved. Trimming removed 2 bases at V and 3 bases at J, with 11 bases between. Germline loops: CDR1 MNHEY, CDR2 SVGAGI. The CDR3 extends over 14 amino acids. CDR3 protein: CASSYAAEYYEQYF. The CDR3 nucleotides are TGTGCCAGCAGTTACGCGGCAGAATACTACGAGCAGTACTTC.

This clone was recorded only once. The V gene is TRBV6-5, the J gene TRBJ1-1; D possibly corresponds to TRBD1 (5 bases). This CDR3 contains 15 residues. CDR1 is MNHEY and CDR2 is SVGAGI in the germline V gene. V dropped 6 bases and J dropped 3 bases, with 17 bases sitting between them. The CDR3 nucleotides read TGTGCCAGCAGAACATGGCGGGGACGGGACACTGAAGCTTTCTTT. Its protein is CASRTWRGRDTEAFF.

This rearrangement joins TRBV3-1 (or the pseudogene TRBV3-2) to TRBJ2-1; TRBD2 aligns across 12 bases. Trimming took 7 bases from V and 9 from J; bases not matched to a gene: 16. Looked up from germline, CDR1 is LGHDT and CDR2 is YNNKEL (reference sequence). This CDR3 spans 17 amino acids. The CDR3 protein is CASNPRASGRGVVEQFF. DNA for the CDR3: TGTGCCAGCAACCCTAGAGCTAGCGGGAGGGGAGTCGTTGAGCAGTTCTTC.

V and J are TRBV7-8 and TRBJ1-1; perhaps TRBD1 as D (6 bases). Trimming shortened V by 1 base and J by 3 bases, and 9 bases separated the two germline ends. The CDR3 sequence is 14 residues long. The germline CDR1 and CDR2 sequences are SGHVS and FQNEAQ. The CDR3 coding sequence is TGTGCCAGCAGCTTAGACAGGGTCCACACTGAAGCTTTCTTT. Translating gives CASSLDRVHTEAFF.

This chain uses TRBV7-2 with TRBJ2-3; maybe TRBD1 (5 bases). Trimming shortened V by 1 base and J by 0 bases, and 8 bases separated the two germline ends. The CDR3 is 15 residues long. Germline CDR1 and CDR2: SGHTA and FQGNSA. This CDR3 reads CASSLEGRSTDTQYF. The CDR3 DNA reads TGTGCCAGCAGCTTAGAGGGGCGTAGCACAGATACGCAGTATTTT.

This chain uses TRBV2 with TRBJ2-2; D may be TRBD1 (6 bases). CDR1 and CDR2 from the germline V gene are SNHLY and FYNNEI. V was pared by 1 base and J by 2 bases, with 8 bases between. The CDR3 spans 15 residues. CDR3: CASSEVRGNTGELFF. DNA of the CDR3: TGTGCCAGCAGTGAAGTCAGGGGCAACACCGGGGAGCTGTTTTTT.

Written as DNA, the CDR3 is TGTGCCAGTAGTACGACAGACCAAGAGACCCAGTACTTC. Translation gives CASSTTDQETQYF. This chain connects TRBV19 to TRBJ2-5; tentative D call: TRBD1 (5 bases). The CDR3 loop spans 13 amino acids. CDR1 and CDR2 (germline): LNHDA, SQIVND (reference sequence). Trimming left V 4 bases short and J 0 bases short, with 6 bases between.

This rearrangement joins TRBV7-2 to TRBJ2-2; 8 positions agree with TRBD1. The CDR3 has 16 residues. The germline V gene encodes CDR1 SGHTA and CDR2 FQGNSA. V was pared by 6 bases and J by 6 bases, with 12 bases of the junction left unmatched. CDR3 loop: CASSQGARSDPGELFF. The CDR3 DNA reads as TGTGCCAGCAGTCAGGGGGCGCGAAGTGATCCCGGGGAGCTGTTTTTT.

This sequence joins TRBV19 and TRBJ2-1; 8 bases fit TRBD1. CDR1 is LNHDA and CDR2 is SQIVND in the germline V gene (reference sequence). This CDR3 contains 14 residues. With 6 bases clipped from V and 7 bases from J, the junction kept 8 bases outside the gene matches. Written as DNA, the CDR3 is TGTGCCAGTAGCTCGAGGACAGGGATGAATGAGCAGTTCTTC. Its translation: CASSSRTGMNEQFF.

The chain carries TRBV19 and TRBJ2-5; 9 positions agree with TRBD1. Germline CDR1 LNHDA, CDR2 SQIVND (reference sequence). With V trimmed by 5 bases and J by 0 bases, 7 bases remained unmatched. This CDR3 region has 16 residues. CDR3 nucleotides: TGTGCCAGTAGTTTCGGGACAGGGAGGTACCAAGAGACCCAGTACTTC. This translates into CASSFGTGRYQETQYF.

This clone was recorded only once. The genes are TRBV7-2 and TRBJ2-3; no definite D call. V lost 3 bases and J lost 6, with 10 bases in between. There are 13 residues in the CDR3. Germline assignment: CDR1 SGHTA and CDR2 FQGNSA. In DNA form, the CDR3 reads TGTGCCAGCAGCTTCCCGTTTTCGGATACGCAGTATTTT. Translating gives CASSFPFSDTQYF.

The chain combines TRBV28 with TRBJ2-1; the D gene is possibly TRBD2 (7 bases). CDR3 length equals 16 residues. Germline V CDR1 and CDR2: MDHEN, SYDVKM. V was shortened by 2 bases and J by 0 bases, with 11 bases between the two germline ends. The CDR3 DNA is TGTGCCAGCAGTTTAGGGGGGGCAACCTCCTACAATGAGCAGTTCTTC. It yields the protein CASSLGGATSYNEQFF.

The rearrangement joins TRBV30 to TRBJ2-2; 10 nucleotides align to TRBD1. The CDR3 runs 13 residues. Germline CDR1 reads GTSNPN; CDR2 reads SVGIG (reference sequence). V trimming: 3 bases; J trimming: 7 bases; junction bases outside the gene matches: 2. The CDR3 DNA reads TGTGCCTGGAGCGGGACAGGGGTCGGGGAGCTGTTTTTT. It yields the protein CAWSGTGVGELFF.

V and J are TRBV12-3 or TRBV12-4 and TRBJ2-1; TRBD1 matches 7 bases. CDR3 size: 13 residues. V lost 7 bases to trimming and J lost 9 bases; unmatched junction nucleotides: 9. The CDR3: CASTRQGRGEQFF. In DNA form, the CDR3 reads TGTGCCAGCACCCGACAGGGCCGGGGTGAGCAGTTCTTC.

The chain couples TRBV5-1 to TRBJ1-2, with 8 bases matching TRBD1. CDR3 length equals 14 residues. V lost 3 bases and J lost 7; bases outside the gene matches: 8. The V gene's germline CDR1 is SGHRS and CDR2 YFSETQ. The CDR3 region has the DNA TGCGCCAGCAGCTATGGACAGGGAGGACGTGGCTACACCTTC. Translating gives CASSYGQGGRGYTF. Using reference TRBV5-1 and TRBJ1-2 for the parts outside the CDR3, the full variable domain is KAGVTQTPRYLIKTRGQQVTLSCSPISGHRSVSWYQQTPGQGLQFLFEYFSETQRNKGNFPGRFSGRQFSNSRSEMNVSTLELGDSALYLCASSYGQGGRGYTFGSGTRLTVV.

The rearrangement links TRBV9 to TRBJ2-1; 10 positions agree with TRBD2. The CDR3 spans 15 residues. Trimming cost V 3 bases and J 9 bases; bases outside gene matches: 9. Germline loops: CDR1 SGDLS, CDR2 YYNGEE. The CDR3 sequence: CASSASSGRGREQFF. In DNA, the CDR3 is TGTGCCAGCAGCGCCTCTAGCGGGAGAGGCCGTGAGCAGTTCTTC.

This rearrangement joins TRBV6-6 to TRBJ2-1; the D is unclear. The CDR3 extends over 15 amino acids. The V gene lost 5 bases and the J gene lost 0 bases, with 11 bases spanning the gap. Germline V gene data show CDR1 as MNHNY and CDR2 as SVGAGI (reference sequence). CDR3 region: CASSPDSSSYNEQFF. CDR3 sequence (DNA): TGTGCCAGCAGTCCCGACTCGAGCTCCTACAATGAGCAGTTCTTC.

J is TRBJ2-2 and V is TRBV5-4; perhaps TRBD1 as D (6 bases). V was pared by 2 bases and J by 2 bases, with 10 bases between. CDR3 size: 15 residues. Germline CDR1 is SGHNT and CDR2 is YYREEE (reference sequence). CDR3 nucleotides: TGTGCCAGCAGCTTCCAGGGGCCCAACACCGGGGAGCTGTTTTTT. It is translated as CASSFQGPNTGELFF. Complete variable domain (other parts from reference TRBV5-4 and TRBJ2-2): ETGVTQSPTHLIKTRGQQVTLRCSSQSGHNTVSWYQQALGQGPQFIFQYYREEENGRGNFPPRFSGLQFPNYSSELNVNALELDDSALYLCASSFQGPNTGELFFGEGSRLTVL.

The chain employs TRBV9 and TRBJ2-3, with TRBD2 identical over 10 bases. Germline V CDR1 and CDR2: SGDLS, YYNGEE. The CDR3 runs to 16 residues. Losses at the gene ends were 1 base for V and 3 bases for J; bases not matched to a gene: 5. CDR3 in amino acids: CASSVRAGGPTDTQYF. Written as DNA, the CDR3 is TGTGCCAGCAGCGTAAGAGCGGGAGGGCCAACAGATACGCAGTATTTT.

This sequence joins TRBV7-2 and TRBJ1-6; 9 positions agree with TRBD1. The CDR3 loop spans 15 amino acids. Germline values: CDR1 SGHTA, CDR2 FQGNSA. The junction had 6 bases not matched to a gene; V was cut back by 5 bases and J by 7 bases. The CDR3 loop is CASSLGTGLNSPLHF. The CDR3 nucleotides read TGTGCCAGCAGCCTAGGGACAGGGCTGAATTCACCCCTCCACTTT.

The chain employs TRBV28 and TRBJ2-4; D not certain. The germline CDR1 and CDR2 sequences are MDHEN and SYDVKM. The germline V and J ends were trimmed by 3 bases and 1 base, with 10 bases remaining between them. The CDR3 covers 15 residues. CDR3 bases: TGTGCCAGCAGTTTGTACAACCAGGCCAAAAACATTCAGTACTTC. Its protein is CASSLYNQAKNIQYF.